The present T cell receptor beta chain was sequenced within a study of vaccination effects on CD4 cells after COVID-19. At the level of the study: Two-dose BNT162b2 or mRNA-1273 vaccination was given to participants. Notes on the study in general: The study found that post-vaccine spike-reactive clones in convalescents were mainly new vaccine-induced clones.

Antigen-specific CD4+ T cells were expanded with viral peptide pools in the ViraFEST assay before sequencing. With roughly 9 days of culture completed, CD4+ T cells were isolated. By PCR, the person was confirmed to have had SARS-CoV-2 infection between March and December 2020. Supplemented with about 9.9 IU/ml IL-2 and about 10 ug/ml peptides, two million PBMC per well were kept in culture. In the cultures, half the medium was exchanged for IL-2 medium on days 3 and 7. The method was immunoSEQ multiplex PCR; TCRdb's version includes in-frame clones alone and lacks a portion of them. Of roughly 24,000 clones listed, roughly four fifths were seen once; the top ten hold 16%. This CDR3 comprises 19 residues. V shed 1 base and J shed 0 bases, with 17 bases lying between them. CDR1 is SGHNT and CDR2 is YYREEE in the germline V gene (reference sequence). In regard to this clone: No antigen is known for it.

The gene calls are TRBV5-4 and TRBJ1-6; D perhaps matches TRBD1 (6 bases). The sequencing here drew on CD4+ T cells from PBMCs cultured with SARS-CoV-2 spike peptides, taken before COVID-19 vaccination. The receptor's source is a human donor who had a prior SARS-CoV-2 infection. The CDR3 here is CASSLWAGARSSYNSPLHF. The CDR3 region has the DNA TGTGCCAGCAGCTTGTGGGCGGGGGCGCGGAGCTCCTATAATTCACCCCTCCACTTT. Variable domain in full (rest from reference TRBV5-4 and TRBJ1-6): ETGVTQSPTHLIKTRGQQVTLRCSSQSGHNTVSWYQQALGQGPQFIFQYYREEENGRGNFPPRFSGLQFPNYSSELNVNALELDDSALYLCASSLWAGARSSYNSPLHFGNGTRLTVT.